Listed below are T cell receptor beta chains from one sample, sequenced in a study of cytomegalovirus exposure and HLA in healthy donors. TCRdb's table, derived via immunoSEQ multiplex PCR, lists solely in-frame clones and lacks some. Among about 68,000 clones listed, roughly nine tenths were seen once. What was sequenced was PBMCs. Receptors were obtained from a young man in good health and CMV-seronegative. The CDR3 runs from the conserved cysteine through the conserved F or W. D genes are given only for firm matches. The size entry is marked missing in some rows and otherwise reads once, few, many or a size class.

size | D | J | V | CDR3 | DNA
- | TRBD1 | TRBJ2-1 | TRBV27 | CASSASQGWVNEQFF | TGTGCCAGCAGTGCCTCACAGGGGTGGGTCAATGAGCAGTTCTTC
- | - | TRBJ2-3 | TRBV18 | CASSKGPPGPLATTDTQYF | TGTGCCAGCTCAAAGGGACCCCCGGGGCCCCTAGCGACCACAGATACGCAGTATTTT
- | - | TRBJ2-1 | TRBV28 | CASSFGRGNEQFF | TGTGCCAGCAGTTTTGGCAGGGGAAATGAGCAGTTCTTC
- | TRBD2 | TRBJ2-1 | TRBV27 | CASSFRKPTSDPYNEQFF | TGTGCCAGCAGTTTCCGAAAACCTACTAGCGACCCCTACAATGAGCAGTTCTTC
- | - | TRBJ2-1 | TRBV6-5 | CASSYSSQREQFF | TGTGCCAGCAGTTACTCTTCCCAGAGGGAGCAGTTCTTC
- | - | TRBJ1-5 | TRBV19 | CASSTQALNQPQHF | TGTGCCAGTAGTACCCAGGCCCTCAATCAGCCCCAGCATTTT
- | - | TRBJ2-1 | TRBV6-6 | CASSYGSSYNEQFF | TGTGCCAGCAGTTATGGGAGCTCCTACAATGAGCAGTTCTTC
- | TRBD1 | TRBJ1-5 | TRBV5-1 | CASSLGTGDSQPQHF | TGCGCCAGCAGCTTGGGGACAGGGGATAGTCAGCCCCAGCATTTT
- | - | TRBJ2-4 | TRBV25-1 | CASKRTLAKNIQYF | TGTGCCAGCAAGCGGACCCTAGCCAAAAACATTCAGTACTTC
- | TRBD1 | TRBJ1-1 | TRBV28 | CASSLGRGVRTEAFF | TGTGCCAGCAGTTTGGGCAGGGGGGTTCGGACTGAAGCTTTCTTT
- | - | TRBJ1-5 | TRBV2 | CASRYEEPQHF | TGTGCCAGCAGATATGAGGAGCCCCAGCATTTT
- | TRBD2 | TRBJ2-1 | TRBV28 | CASSSLDGLAVNEQFF | TGTGCCAGCAGTTCCCTCGATGGACTAGCGGTTAATGAGCAGTTCTTC
few | TRBD1 | TRBJ2-7 | TRBV11-2 | CASTNTGTAYEQYF | TGTGCCAGCACCAACACGGGGACAGCCTACGAGCAGTACTTC
- | TRBD1 | TRBJ1-4 | TRBV7-9 | CASSLGDRASNEKLFF | TGTGCCAGCAGCTTAGGGGACAGGGCATCCAATGAAAAACTGTTTTTT
few | - | TRBJ2-7 | TRBV6-5 | CASRFVSGSYEQYF | TGTGCCAGCAGGTTTGTAAGCGGATCTTACGAGCAGTACTTC
once | - | TRBJ2-3 | TRBV7-9 | CASSLFHTDTQYF | TGTGCCAGCAGCTTATTTCACACAGATACGCAGTATTTT
- | TRBD2 | TRBJ2-7 | TRBV7-2 | CASSLEVASGFYEQYF | TGTGCCAGCAGCTTAGAAGTAGCTAGCGGGTTCTACGAGCAGTACTTC
- | TRBD1 | TRBJ2-7 | TRBV7-7 | CASSSFLGQGVQYF | TGTGCTAGCAGCTCATTCTTGGGACAGGGAGTGCAGTACTTC
- | - | TRBJ1-4 | TRBV13 | CASSLGTGYRGLFF | TGTGCCAGCAGCTTAGGGACAGGCTATCGTGGCCTGTTTTTT
- | - | TRBJ2-7 | TRBV11-2 | CASSPQAGYYEQYF | TGTGCCAGCAGCCCACAGGCGGGATACTACGAGCAGTACTTC
- | TRBD2 | TRBJ2-1 | TRBV2 | CARGLAGGNEQFF | TGTGCCAGGGGACTAGCGGGAGGCAATGAGCAGTTCTTC
- | TRBD1 | TRBJ2-5 | TRBV5-1 | CASRTSRQGTRQETQYF | TGCGCCAGCCGCACATCTCGACAGGGAACGAGACAAGAGACCCAGTACTTC
- | - | TRBJ2-1 | TRBV6-4 | CASSTQGGARNEQFF | TGTGCCAGCAGTACACAGGGTGGGGCACGCAATGAGCAGTTCTTC
- | - | TRBJ2-2 | TRBV19 | CASTGGRTGELFF | TGTGCCAGTACCGGGGGACGCACCGGGGAGCTGTTTTTT
- | TRBD1 | TRBJ2-2 | TRBV7-9 | CASSLRTGAGGELFF | TGTGCCAGCAGCTTAAGGACAGGGGCCGGCGGGGAGCTGTTTTTT
- | - | TRBJ1-1 | TRBV2 | CAGKGVNTEAFF | TGTGCCGGGAAAGGGGTGAACACTGAAGCTTTCTTT
- | - | TRBJ2-7 | TRBV5-6 | CASRPRELGYEQYF | TGTGCCAGCAGGCCCAGGGAACTGGGATACGAGCAGTACTTC
- | TRBD1 | TRBJ2-3 | TRBV6-5 | CASSSLGTGVTDTQYF | TGTGCCAGCAGTTCCCTCGGGACAGGGGTCACAGATACGCAGTATTTT
- | TRBD1 | TRBJ1-4 | TRBV10-3 | CAISESTGPNEKLFF | TGTGCCATCAGTGAGTCGACAGGGCCTAATGAAAAACTGTTTTTT
- | - | TRBJ2-1 | TRBV5-1 | CASSLAGAPHNEQFF | TGCGCCAGCAGCTTGGCAGGGGCCCCCCACAATGAGCAGTTCTTC
- | TRBD1 | TRBJ2-7 | TRBV2 | CATSGTDSYEQYF | TGTGCCACCTCCGGGACAGACTCCTACGAGCAGTACTTC
- | TRBD2 | TRBJ2-7 | TRBV27 | CASSPLYSGSGSSGKYEQYF | TGTGCCAGCAGCCCCCTTTATTCTGGGTCTGGGTCTAGCGGGAAGTACGAGCAGTACTTC
- | TRBD1 | TRBJ1-5 | TRBV28 | CASSSKQGAINQPQHF | TGTGCCAGCAGTTCGAAACAGGGGGCGATCAATCAGCCCCAGCATTTT